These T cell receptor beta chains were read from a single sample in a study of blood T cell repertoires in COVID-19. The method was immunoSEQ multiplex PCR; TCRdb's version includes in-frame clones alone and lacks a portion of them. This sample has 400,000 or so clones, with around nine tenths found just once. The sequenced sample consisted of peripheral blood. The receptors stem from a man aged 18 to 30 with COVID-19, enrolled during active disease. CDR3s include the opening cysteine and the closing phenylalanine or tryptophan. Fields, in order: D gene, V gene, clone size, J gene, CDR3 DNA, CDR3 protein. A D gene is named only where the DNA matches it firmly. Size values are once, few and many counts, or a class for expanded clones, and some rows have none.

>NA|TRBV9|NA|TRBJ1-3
TGTGCCAGCAGCGTACGGGCTGGGTCGGGGTATTTAGGAAACACCATATATTTT
CASSVRAGSGYLGNTIYF
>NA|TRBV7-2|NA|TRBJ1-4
TGTGCCAGCAGCTTAGATGCTAGGGGGGGAGATAATGAAAAACTGTTTTTT
CASSLDARGGDNEKLFF
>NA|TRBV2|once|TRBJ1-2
TGTGCCAGCAGTTTTGGACAGTACGGCTATGGCTACACCTTC
CASSFGQYGYGYTF
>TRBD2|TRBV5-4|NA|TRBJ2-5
TGTGCCAGCAGCTCGCGGACTAGCGGGGTGGAGACCCAGTACTTC
CASSSRTSGVETQYF
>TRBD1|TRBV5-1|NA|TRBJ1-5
TGCGCCAGCAGCACGCCGGGACAGGGACCTTTGGTTGGCAATCAGCCCCAGCATTTT
CASSTPGQGPLVGNQPQHF
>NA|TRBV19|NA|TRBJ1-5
TGTGCCAGTACAGCGTTGGTGGATAGCAATCAGCCCCAGCATTTT
CASTALVDSNQPQHF
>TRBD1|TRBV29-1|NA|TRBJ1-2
TGCAGCGTCGTCCGGGACAGTTATGGCTACACCTTC
CSVVRDSYGYTF
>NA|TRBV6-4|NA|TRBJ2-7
TGTGCCAGCAGTGTGGCTTGGGGATCGGGAGACGAGCAGTACTTC
CASSVAWGSGDEQYF
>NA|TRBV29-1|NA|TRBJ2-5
TGCAGCGTTGCAGTGTCCGGAGAAGAGACCCAGTACTTC
CSVAVSGEETQYF
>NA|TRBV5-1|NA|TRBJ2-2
TGCGCCAGCAGCTTGGCCGGGAGAACGAACACCGGGGAGCTGTTTTTT
CASSLAGRTNTGELFF
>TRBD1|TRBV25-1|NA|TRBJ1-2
TGTGCCAGCAGTGAGGAACGACAGGGGGCTTATGGCTACACCTTC
CASSEERQGAYGYTF
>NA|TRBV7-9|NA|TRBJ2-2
TGTGCCAGCAGCCCTAGGGGGTCCGGGGAGCTGTTTTTT
CASSPRGSGELFF
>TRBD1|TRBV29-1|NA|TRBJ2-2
TGCAGCGCTCGGACAGGCTCCACCGGGGAGCTGTTTTTT
CSARTGSTGELFF
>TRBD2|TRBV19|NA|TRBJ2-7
TGTGCCAGTAGTATAGTACTAGCGGGAATTTACGAGCAGTACTTC
CASSIVLAGIYEQYF
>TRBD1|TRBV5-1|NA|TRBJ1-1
TGCGCCAGCAGCTTGGGGTGGACAGGGGACACTGAAGCTTTCTTT
CASSLGWTGDTEAFF